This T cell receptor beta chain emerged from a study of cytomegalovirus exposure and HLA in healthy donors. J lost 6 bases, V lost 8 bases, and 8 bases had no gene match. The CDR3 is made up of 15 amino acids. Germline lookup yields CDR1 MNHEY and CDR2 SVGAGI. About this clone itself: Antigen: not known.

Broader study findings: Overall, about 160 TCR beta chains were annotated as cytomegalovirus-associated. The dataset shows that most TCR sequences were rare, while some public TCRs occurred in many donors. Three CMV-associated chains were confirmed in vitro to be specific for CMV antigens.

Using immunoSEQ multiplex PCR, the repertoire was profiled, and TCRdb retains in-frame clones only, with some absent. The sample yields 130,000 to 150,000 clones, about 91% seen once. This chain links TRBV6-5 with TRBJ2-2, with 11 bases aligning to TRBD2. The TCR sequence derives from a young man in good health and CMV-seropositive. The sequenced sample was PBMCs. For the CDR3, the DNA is TGTGCCAGCTCCTTAGCGGGGGGGCTCCCCGGGGAGCTGTTTTTT. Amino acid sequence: CASSLAGGLPGELFF.